This passage covers 20 T cell receptor beta chains from one sample sequenced in a study of cytomegalovirus exposure and HLA in healthy donors. PCR used 60 Vbeta primers and 13 Jbeta primers. Method: immunoSEQ multiplex PCR; TCRdb's copy keeps in-frame clones and lacks some. The sample has some 150,000 clones; 79% are singletons. Source material: PBMCs. These receptors came from a human donor in good health.

This sequence joins TRBV6-1 and TRBJ2-1, with 10 bases matching TRBD2. The CDR3 has 16 residues. Germline CDR1 reads MNHNS; CDR2 reads SASEGT. Trimming cost V 3 bases and J 11 bases; bases outside gene matches: 13. Here the CDR3 DNA reads TGTGCCAGCAGTGATTCCCCGACTAGCGGGTACGTGAAGCAGTTCTTC. Translated: CASSDSPTSGYVKQFF.

The J gene is TRBJ1-4, the V gene TRBV5-8, with a tentative D call TRBD1 (6 bases). Germline CDR1 SGHTS, CDR2 YDEGEE. The CDR3 contains 16 residues. Trimming removed 4 bases at V and 0 bases at J, with 13 bases between. The CDR3 here is CASSTGQIATNEKLFF. The DNA of the CDR3 is TGTGCCAGCAGCACTGGACAGATTGCAACTAATGAAAAACTGTTTTTT.

The chain has TRBV19 and TRBJ1-5; maybe TRBD1 (5 bases). Trimming shortened V by 9 bases and J by 3 bases, and 21 bases separated the two germline ends. CDR3 length equals 16 residues. Per the germline V gene, CDR1 is LNHDA and CDR2 is SQIVND (reference sequence). CDR3 DNA sequence: TGTGCCAGCCACGGTTGGGGGAGGACAATCAATCAGCCCCAGCATTTT. Translating gives CASHGWGRTINQPQHF. Variable domain in full (rest from reference TRBV19 and TRBJ1-5): DGGITQSPKYLFRKEGQNVTLSCEQNLNHDAMYWYRQDPGQGLRLIYYSQIVNDFQKGDIAEGYSVSREKKESFPLTVTSAQKNPTAFYLCASHGWGRTINQPQHFGDGTRLSIL.

The gene calls are TRBV29-1 and TRBJ2-7, with TRBD1 as a possible D gene (6 bases). With 7 bases removed from V and 6 bases from J, the gap between germline ends came to 13 bases. Germline assignment: CDR1 SQVTM and CDR2 ANQGSEA. There are 11 residues in the CDR3. This CDR3 reads CSAGQKREQYF. CDR3 coding DNA: TGCAGCGCTGGACAGAAACGCGAGCAGTACTTC.

This clone was observed once. The V call is TRBV6-6, the J call TRBJ2-1; the D is unclear. Per germline, CDR1 MNHNY and CDR2 SVGAGI (reference sequence). The length of the CDR3 is 14 residues. The ends were cut back, 3 bases at V and 6 bases at J, with 12 bases in the middle. The CDR3 loop is CASSYSRDSNEQFF. CDR3 nucleotide sequence: TGTGCCAGCAGTTATAGCCGAGATAGCAATGAGCAGTTCTTC.

The chain links TRBV11-2 to TRBJ1-1; TRBD1 agrees at 9 bases. This CDR3 comprises 15 residues. Trimming took 4 bases from V and 1 from J; bases not matched to a gene: 4. The V gene's germline CDR1 is SGHAT and CDR2 FQNNGV. Here the CDR3 reads CASSSWTGENTEAFF. The DNA for the CDR3 is TGTGCCAGCAGCTCGTGGACAGGGGAGAACACTGAAGCTTTCTTT.

This clone was seen just once. The V and J genes are TRBV19 and TRBJ2-5; no reliable D call. The DNA end is more similar to TRBJ2-7, so the J call may be wrong. Germline-derived CDR1 and CDR2 are LNHDA and SQIVND (reference sequence). The CDR3 length is 14 residues. CDR3 loop: CASSIGALVGEQYF. The CDR3 DNA reads as TGTGCCAGTAGTATAGGGGCATTAGTTGGCGAGCAGTACTTC.

The gene calls are TRBV4-1 and TRBJ2-1; 9 bases map to TRBD2. CDR3 length: 15 amino acids. CDR1 is MGHRA, CDR2 YSYEKL, per germline. The trim removed 5 bases at V and 9 bases at J, leaving 11 bases unmatched. The CDR3 region has the DNA TGCGCCAGCAGCGAACCGGGACTAGCTCAAGGTGAGCAGTTCTTC. Translated, it gives CASSEPGLAQGEQFF.

V and J are TRBV6-1 and TRBJ1-5, with D perhaps TRBD1 (6 bases). The germline V gene encodes CDR1 MNHNS and CDR2 SASEGT. V dropped 0 bases and J dropped 3 bases, with 12 bases sitting between them. There are 16 residues in the CDR3. The CDR3 protein is CASSEARWTDNQPQHF. DNA of the CDR3: TGTGCCAGCAGTGAAGCGCGGTGGACAGACAATCAGCCCCAGCATTTT.

To note about this clone: One end of the junction does not line up with germline, which may come from a read error. The V and J genes are TRBV10-3 and TRBJ2-3; D might be TRBD1 (6 bases). Germline loops: CDR1 ENHRY, CDR2 SYGVKD. The CDR3 extends over 15 amino acids. The CDR3 DNA is TGTGCCCTCAGTGCCAGCGCACAGGGCGCAGATACGCAGTATTTT. Protein: CALSASAQGADTQYF.

This chain joins TRBV2 and TRBJ1-5, with TRBD1 as a possible D gene (6 bases). CDR1 and CDR2 from the germline V gene are SNHLY and FYNNEI. The CDR3 extends over 17 amino acids. V lost 4 bases and J lost 8, with 24 bases in between. The CDR3 DNA follows: TGTGCCAGCAGTGTTACGATCTTGGGACAAAGTGTTAAGCCCCAGCATTTT. Translated, it gives CASSVTILGQSVKPQHF. The complete variable domain, with remaining parts taken from reference TRBV2 and TRBJ1-5, reads EPEVTQTPSHQVTQMGQEVILRCVPISNHLYFYWYRQILGQKVEFLVSFYNNEISEKSEIFDDQFSVERPDGSNFTLKIRSTKLEDSAMYFCASSVTILGQSVKPQHFGDGTRLSIL.

The chain couples TRBV11-2 to TRBJ2-3; D unclear. CDR3 length: 12 amino acids. Trimming took off 5 bases at V and 5 bases at J, with 8 bases between the two ends. Germline lookup yields CDR1 SGHAT and CDR2 FQNNGV. In DNA form, the CDR3 reads TGTGCCAGCAGCCCCTCTCGAGATACGCAGTATTTT. Amino acids: CASSPSRDTQYF.

This chain connects TRBV7-9 to TRBJ2-5, with D tentatively TRBD1 (5 bases). The DNA end is a closer match to TRBJ2-7, so the J assignment may be wrong. From germline, CDR1 is SEHNR and CDR2 FQNEAQ (reference sequence). The CDR3 has 15 residues. The CDR3 is CASSPAGQSTYEQYF. CDR3 sequence (DNA): TGTGCCAGCAGCCCCGCAGGGCAATCGACCTACGAGCAGTACTTC.

CDR3 amino acids: CASSSGAGQHQPQHF. CDR3 nucleotide sequence: TGTGCCAGCAGCTCAGGGGCAGGGCAGCATCAGCCCCAGCATTTT. The chain combines TRBV5-4 with TRBJ1-5, with D possibly matching TRBD1 (6 bases). The germline V gene encodes CDR1 SGHNT and CDR2 YYREEE (reference sequence). Trimming took 3 bases from V and 5 from J, leaving 15 bases between them. The CDR3 runs to 15 residues.

The V call is TRBV9, the J call TRBJ1-1, with D perhaps matching TRBD1 (5 bases). V lost 2 bases, J lost 1 base, and 9 bases lay in between. The CDR3 totals 14 residues. Germline V gene lookup returns CDR1 SGDLS and CDR2 YYNGEE. The CDR3 coding sequence is TGTGCCAGCAGCGTTGTCCAGGGGAACACTGAAGCTTTCTTT. It specifies CASSVVQGNTEAFF. Using reference TRBV9 and TRBJ1-1 for the parts outside the CDR3, the full variable domain is DSGVTQTPKHLITATGQRVTLRCSPRSGDLSVYWYQQSLDQGLQFLIQYYNGEERAKGNILERFSAQQFPDLHSELNLSSLELGDSALYFCASSVVQGNTEAFFGQGTRLTVV.

V gene TRBV2 combines with J gene TRBJ2-1, with D maybe TRBD2 (7 bases). From germline, CDR1 is SNHLY and CDR2 FYNNEI. Between the trimmed V and J ends, which lost 1 base and 6 bases, there was a span of 22 bases. The CDR3 is made up of 18 amino acids. The CDR3 DNA follows: TGTGCCAGCAGTGAAGTTTCGTGGGGGGGCCAGGAGCGCAATGAGCAGTTCTTC. Translated, it gives CASSEVSWGGQERNEQFF.

The chain carries TRBV19 and TRBJ2-1, with 15 bases lining up with TRBD2. This CDR3 comprises 18 residues. Germline CDR1 and CDR2: LNHDA and SQIVND (reference sequence). J was trimmed by 1 base and V by 2 bases; bases with no gene match: 3. The CDR3 sequence: CASSITGTSGRSYNEQFF. DNA for the CDR3: TGTGCCAGTAGTATAACCGGGACTAGCGGGAGGTCCTACAATGAGCAGTTCTTC. Variable domain in full (rest from reference TRBV19 and TRBJ2-1): DGGITQSPKYLFRKEGQNVTLSCEQNLNHDAMYWYRQDPGQGLRLIYYSQIVNDFQKGDIAEGYSVSREKKESFPLTVTSAQKNPTAFYLCASSITGTSGRSYNEQFFGPGTRLTVL.

The V and J genes are TRBV4-2 and TRBJ1-2, with a weak D call TRBD1 (6 bases). Trimming cost V 1 base and J 2 bases, with 11 bases left between them. Germline CDR1 reads LGHNA; CDR2 reads YNFKEQ. This CDR3 region has 15 residues. In nucleotides, the CDR3 is TGTGCCAGCAGCCAAGGAAAGGGGGGGAACTATGGCTACACCTTC. Its translation: CASSQGKGGNYGYTF.

The rearrangement links TRBV5-6 to TRBJ2-5; D remains unclear. The V gene lost 5 bases and the J gene lost 5 bases, with 10 bases spanning the gap. There are 12 residues in the CDR3. Germline V gene data show CDR1 as SGHDT and CDR2 as YYEEEE. CDR3: CASRKSRETQYF. The CDR3 coding sequence is TGTGCCAGCAGAAAGAGCAGGGAGACCCAGTACTTC.

This chain connects TRBV10-2 to TRBJ2-7, with 11 bases fitting TRBD1. Germline CDR1 and CDR2: WSHSY and SAAADI. This CDR3 spans 16 amino acids. J was trimmed by 2 bases and V by 7 bases; bases with no gene match: 10. The CDR3 protein is CASTWTGGASPYEQYF. CDR3 nucleotides: TGCGCCAGCACCTGGACAGGGGGCGCGAGCCCCTACGAGCAGTACTTC.